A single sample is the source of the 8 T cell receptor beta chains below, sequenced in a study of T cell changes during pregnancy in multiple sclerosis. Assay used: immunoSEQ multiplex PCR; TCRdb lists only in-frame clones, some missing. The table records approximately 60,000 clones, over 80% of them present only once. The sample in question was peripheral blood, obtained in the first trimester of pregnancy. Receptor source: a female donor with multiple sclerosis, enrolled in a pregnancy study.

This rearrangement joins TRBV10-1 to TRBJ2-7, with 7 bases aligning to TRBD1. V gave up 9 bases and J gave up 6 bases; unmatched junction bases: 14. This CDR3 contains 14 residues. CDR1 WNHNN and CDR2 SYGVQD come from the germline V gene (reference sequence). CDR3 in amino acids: CARRSPGGMGEQYF. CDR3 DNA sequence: TGCGCCAGGCGGTCCCCAGGGGGTATGGGCGAGCAGTACTTC.

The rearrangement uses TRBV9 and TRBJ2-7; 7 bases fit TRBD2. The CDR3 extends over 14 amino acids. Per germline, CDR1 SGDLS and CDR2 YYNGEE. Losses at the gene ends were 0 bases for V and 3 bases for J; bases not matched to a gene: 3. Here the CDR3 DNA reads TGTGCCAGCAGCGTAGGGGTAGCGGGCTACGAGCAGTACTTC. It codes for CASSVGVAGYEQYF.

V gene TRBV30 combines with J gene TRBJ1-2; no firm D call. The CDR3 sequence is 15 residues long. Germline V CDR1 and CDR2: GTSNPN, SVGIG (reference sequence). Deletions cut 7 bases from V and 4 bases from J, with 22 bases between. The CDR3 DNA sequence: TGTGCCTTAATTCCAGGCAACTCAAGGATCTATGGCTACACCTTC. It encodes CALIPGNSRIYGYTF.

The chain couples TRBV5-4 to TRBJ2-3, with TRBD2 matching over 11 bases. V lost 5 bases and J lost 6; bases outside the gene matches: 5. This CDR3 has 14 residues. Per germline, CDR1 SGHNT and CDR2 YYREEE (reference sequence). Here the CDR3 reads CASSVTSGSDTQYF. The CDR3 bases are TGTGCCAGCAGTGTTACTAGCGGGAGTGATACGCAGTATTTT.

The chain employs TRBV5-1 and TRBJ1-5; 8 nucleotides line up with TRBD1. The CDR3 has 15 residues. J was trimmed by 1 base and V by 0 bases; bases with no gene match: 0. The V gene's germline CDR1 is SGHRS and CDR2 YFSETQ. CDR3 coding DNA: TGCGCCAGCAGCTTGGGGACAGGGAGCAATCAGCCCCAGCATTTT. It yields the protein CASSLGTGSNQPQHF.

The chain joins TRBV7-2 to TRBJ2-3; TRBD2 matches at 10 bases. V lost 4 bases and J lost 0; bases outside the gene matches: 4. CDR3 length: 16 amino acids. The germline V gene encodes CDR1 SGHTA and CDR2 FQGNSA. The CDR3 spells CASSSTSGTSTDTQYF. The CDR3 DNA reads TGTGCCAGCAGCTCCACTAGCGGGACTAGCACAGATACGCAGTATTTT.

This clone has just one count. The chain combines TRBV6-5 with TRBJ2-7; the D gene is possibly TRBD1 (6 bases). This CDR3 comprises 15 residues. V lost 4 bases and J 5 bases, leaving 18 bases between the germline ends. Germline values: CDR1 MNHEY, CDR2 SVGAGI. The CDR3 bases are TGTGCCAGCAGTTCCCGACAGGAGTCCTATAACGAGCAGTACTTC. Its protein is CASSSRQESYNEQYF.

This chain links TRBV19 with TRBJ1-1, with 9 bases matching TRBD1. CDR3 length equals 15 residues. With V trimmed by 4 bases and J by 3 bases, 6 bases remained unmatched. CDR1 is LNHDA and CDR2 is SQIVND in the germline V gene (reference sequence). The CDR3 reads CASSTSGTGYTEAFF. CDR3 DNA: TGTGCCAGTAGTACCTCCGGGACAGGGTACACTGAAGCTTTCTTT.